This T cell receptor beta chain was sequenced for a study of T cell changes during pregnancy in multiple sclerosis. This clone was counted a single time. The CDR3 is 13 residues long. Germline V gene lookup returns CDR1 SNHLY and CDR2 FYNNEI. V dropped 7 bases and J dropped 0 bases, with 10 bases sitting between them. The protocol was immunoSEQ multiplex PCR, while the TCRdb copy is restricted to in-frame clones and leaves out a portion. The table shows 45,000 to 55,000 clones, with around 92% occurring only once. The sample here was CD4+ T cells from peripheral blood mononuclear cells, taken after pregnancy. The chain is built from TRBV2 and TRBJ2-7, with TRBD1 as a possible D gene (6 bases). This TCR was sampled from a female donor with multiple sclerosis, enrolled in a pregnancy study. CDR3 nucleotides: TGTGCCAGCAAAACAGGGAGCTCCTACGAGCAGTACTTC. Residues: CASKTGSSYEQYF.